Included here is one T cell receptor (beta chain) sequence, with context. The record originates from a study of blood T cell repertoires in COVID-19. In germline, CDR1 is SGHRS, CDR2 YFSETQ. The CDR3 length is 15 residues. Trimming cost V 5 bases and J 7 bases, with 21 bases left between them. Libraries were prepared by immunoSEQ multiplex PCR; TCRdb keeps only in-frame clonotypes and omits some of them. The table records a few hundred thousand clones, around 81% of them present only once. The chain uses TRBV5-1 and TRBJ1-1; TRBD1 is a possible D gene (5 bases). The sequenced sample was PBMCs or T cells enriched from blood (not recorded which). The clonotype comes from a man in his forties or fifties who had recovered from COVID-19. The CDR3 DNA follows: TGCGCCAGCAGGAGCGCGGGGACGCCCCAGAGTGAAGCTTTCTTT. It is translated as CASRSAGTPQSEAFF.